This TCR beta chain was retrieved from a study of early T cells in non-severe SARS-CoV-2 infection. TCRdb itself ran the 5' RACE reads through MiXCR, one entry per CDR3 protein. Here the sample spans 80,000 to 95,000 distinct CDR3 sequences, 14% being singletons. The specimen was whole blood. This clonotype originated in an adult who was a healthcare worker with PCR-confirmed SARS-CoV-2 infection or an uninfected control (not recorded which).

The chain's CDR3 is CASNRGNYEQYF. CDR3 nucleotides: TGTGCCAGCAACAGGGGGAACTACGAGCAGTACTTC. V is TRBV6-2 or TRBV6-3 and J is TRBJ2-7, with 8 bases fitting TRBD1. Germline V gene lookup returns CDR1 MNHEY and CDR2 SVGEGT. The CDR3 extends over 12 amino acids. V trimming: 7 bases; J trimming: 3 bases; junction bases outside the gene matches: 2.